A selection of T cell receptor beta chains follows, all from one sample in a study of blood T cell repertoires in COVID-19. Produced via immunoSEQ multiplex PCR; TCRdb's table is partial and in-frame only. The sample lists roughly 700,000 clones, about 87% seen once, with 0.2% to 0.3% in the top ten. Sequenced: peripheral blood. The origin of the receptors is a woman younger than 35 with acute or convalescent COVID-19. The CDR3 runs from the conserved cysteine through the conserved F or W. The D gene is left open where the match is weak. Some rows mark clone size as missing; the rest say once, few, many or name a class of expanded clone.

NA,NA,TRBV11-2,TRBJ2-7,CASSTIKRSYEQYF,TGTGCCAGCAGCACCATCAAGCGCTCCTACGAGCAGTACTTC
TRBD1,NA,TRBV19,TRBJ1-1,CASSRRGQVTRAFF,TGTGCCAGTAGCCGGAGGGGACAGGTGACGAGAGCTTTCTTT
NA,NA,TRBV6-6,TRBJ1-5,CASRSSTGASNQPQHF,TGTGCCAGCAGGTCCTCGACAGGAGCTAGCAATCAGCCCCAGCATTTT
NA,NA,TRBV12-3/TRBV12-4,TRBJ1-2,CASSFPYNYGYTF,TGTGCCAGCAGTTTCCCTTATAACTATGGCTACACCTTC
NA,NA,TRBV11-2,TRBJ2-3,CASTVTATLTDTQYF,TGTGCCAGCACCGTAACCGCTACCCTCACAGATACGCAGTATTTT
TRBD1,once,TRBV24-1,TRBJ2-2,CATSDLRGRTGELFF,TGTGCCACCAGTGATTTGAGGGGGCGCACCGGGGAGCTGTTTTTT
NA,NA,TRBV9,TRBJ2-2,CASSDAGFANTGELFF,TGTGCCAGCAGCGATGCGGGGTTCGCGAACACCGGGGAGCTGTTTTTT
NA,NA,TRBV2,TRBJ1-5,CASTGGVGQPQHF,TGTGCCAGCACGGGGGGTGTTGGTCAGCCCCAGCATTTT
TRBD1,NA,TRBV9,TRBJ1-1,CASSPRTGNTEAFF,TGTGCCAGCAGCCCTAGGACAGGGAACACTGAAGCTTTCTTT
NA,NA,TRBV4-1,TRBJ1-3,CASSQNSASGNTIYF,TGCGCCAGCAGCCAAAACAGTGCCTCTGGAAACACCATATATTTT
NA,NA,TRBV18,TRBJ1-4,CASSPGFGSEKLFF,TGTGCCAGCTCACCAGGGTTCGGGAGCGAAAAACTGTTTTTT
NA,NA,TRBV24-1,TRBJ1-2,CATSDQVTNYGYTF,TGTGCCACCAGTGACCAGGTTACTAACTATGGCTACACCTTC
NA,NA,TRBV7-2,TRBJ1-2,CASSLGGEGGYTF,TGTGCCAGCAGCTTAGGGGGAGAGGGCGGCTACACCTTC
NA,NA,TRBV27,TRBJ2-7,CASRSQGGLHEQYF,TGTGCCAGCAGATCACAAGGAGGTCTCCACGAGCAGTACTTC
NA,NA,TRBV24-1,TRBJ2-2,CATSDFGHNTGELFF,TGTGCCACCAGTGACTTCGGACACAACACCGGGGAGCTGTTTTTT
NA,NA,TRBV24-1,TRBJ2-3,CATSDPGTHTDTQYF,TGTGCCACCAGTGATCCTGGGACACACACAGATACGCAGTATTTT
TRBD1,NA,TRBV18,TRBJ1-1,CASSPTQGARPEAFF,TGTGCCAGCTCACCAACACAGGGGGCTAGGCCTGAAGCTTTCTTT
TRBD1,NA,TRBV5-8,TRBJ1-5,CASSPRDRGSNQPQHF,TGTGCCAGCAGCCCCCGGGACAGGGGAAGCAATCAGCCCCAGCATTTT
TRBD2,few,TRBV6-2/TRBV6-3,TRBJ2-7,CASSYSAVFGRSYEQYF,TGTGCCAGCAGTTACTCGGCGGTTTTCGGGAGGTCCTACGAGCAGTACTTC
TRBD2,NA,TRBV25-1,TRBJ2-5,CASSRLAGETQYF,TGTGCCAGCAGTAGGCTAGCGGGGGAGACCCAGTACTTC
NA,NA,TRBV5-6,TRBJ2-3,CASSLTSTDTQYF,TGTGCCAGCAGCTTGACTAGTACCGATACGCAGTATTTT
TRBD1,NA,TRBV27,TRBJ1-1,CAGIPNRGTEAFF,TGTGCCGGCATCCCAAACAGGGGCACTGAAGCTTTCTTT
NA,NA,TRBV9,TRBJ1-1,CAPQGNEAFF,TGTGCCCCCCAGGGGAATGAAGCTTTCTTT
TRBD1,NA,TRBV11-3,TRBJ2-5,CASSTGTDQETQYF,TGTGCCAGCAGCACCGGGACAGACCAAGAGACCCAGTACTTC
NA,once,TRBV27,TRBJ1-1,CASSPEVGGAFF,TGTGCCAGCAGCCCCGAAGTTGGAGGAGCTTTCTTT
TRBD2,NA,TRBV4-2,TRBJ2-7,CASSYSGGALAEQYF,TGTGCCAGCAGTTATAGCGGGGGGGCCCTCGCCGAGCAGTACTTC
NA,NA,TRBV7-9,TRBJ2-1,CASSPKILYEQFF,TGTGCCAGCAGCCCAAAGATCCTATATGAGCAGTTCTTC
NA,NA,TRBV4-1,TRBJ2-1,CASSQDLVGNEQFF,TGCGCCAGCAGCCAAGATCTGGTCGGGAATGAGCAGTTCTTC
NA,NA,TRBV7-2,TRBJ1-2,CASSLNRDTLTHGYTF,TGTGCCAGCAGTTTAAACCGGGACACCTTAACTCATGGCTACACCTTC
NA,NA,TRBV7-2,TRBJ1-2,CASSLPRGYANYGYTF,TGTGCCAGCAGCTTACCAAGGGGATATGCTAACTATGGCTACACCTTC
NA,NA,TRBV11-2,TRBJ1-1,CASSPQGRDTEAFF,TGTGCCAGCAGCCCCCAAGGGAGGGACACTGAAGCTTTCTTT
TRBD1,few,TRBV24-1,TRBJ1-3,CATSDPAGTEGNTIYF,TGTGCCACCAGTGACCCGGCCGGGACAGAAGGAAACACCATATATTTT
NA,NA,TRBV6-6,TRBJ1-2,CASIDSYGYTF,TGTGCCAGCATCGACAGCTATGGCTACACCTTC
NA,NA,TRBV5-6,TRBJ1-5,CASSLGAQPQHF,TGTGCCAGCAGCTTGGGGGCTCAGCCCCAGCATTTT
NA,NA,TRBV30,TRBJ1-1,CAWGGWNTEAFF,TGTGCCTGGGGGGGGTGGAACACTGAAGCTTTCTTT
TRBD1,NA,TRBV4-1,TRBJ1-1,CASSLTRTGLGGTEAFF,TGCGCCAGCAGCCTAACCCGGACAGGTCTCGGTGGCACTGAAGCTTTCTTT
TRBD2,NA,TRBV6-4,TRBJ2-5,CASSAIAGGLETQYF,TGTGCCAGCAGTGCCATAGCGGGGGGGCTCGAGACCCAGTACTTC
TRBD2,NA,TRBV27,TRBJ2-5,CASSFFSGGSETQYF,TGTGCCAGCAGTTTTTTTAGCGGGGGGTCTGAGACCCAGTACTTC
NA,NA,TRBV3-1/TRBV3-2,TRBJ2-5,CASSQVLQETQYF,TGTGCCAGCAGCCAAGTCCTCCAAGAGACCCAGTACTTC
NA,NA,TRBV5-8,TRBJ1-2,CASSIRGAGYTF,TGTGCCAGCAGCATACGGGGGGCAGGCTACACCTTC
TRBD1,NA,TRBV15,TRBJ2-7,CATSRFIWTGGGEQYF,TGTGCCACCAGCAGATTCATTTGGACAGGGGGCGGCGAGCAGTACTTC
NA,NA,TRBV18,TRBJ2-5,CASSPPAQQETQYF,TGTGCCAGCTCACCACCAGCACAGCAAGAGACCCAGTACTTC
NA,once,TRBV7-3,TRBJ1-2,CASSLTGGQSYGYTF,TGTGCCAGCAGTCTCACGGGGGGCCAATCTTATGGCTACACCTTC
NA,NA,TRBV15,TRBJ1-2,CATSRDRVYGYTF,TGTGCCACCAGCAGAGATCGAGTCTATGGCTACACCTTC
NA,NA,TRBV11-2,TRBJ1-5,CASSLDRGVRPQHF,TGTGCCAGCAGCTTAGATCGGGGGGTACGGCCCCAGCATTTT
TRBD1,NA,TRBV4-3,TRBJ1-2,CASSQDEGTGGYYGYTF,TGCGCCAGCAGCCAAGATGAAGGGACAGGGGGCTACTATGGCTACACCTTC
TRBD2,NA,TRBV4-1,TRBJ2-1,CASSQPLAGGYEQFF,TGCGCCAGCAGCCAACCTCTAGCGGGGGGCTATGAGCAGTTCTTC
TRBD1,NA,TRBV30,TRBJ1-2,CAWSARDRYGYTF,TGTGCCTGGAGTGCCCGGGACAGATATGGCTACACCTTC
TRBD1,NA,TRBV4-3,TRBJ1-2,CASSRDRGQNYGYTF,TGCGCCAGCAGCCGCGACAGGGGACAGAACTATGGCTACACCTTC
TRBD2,NA,TRBV7-9,TRBJ2-3,CASSLKALAGGGSTDTQYF,TGTGCCAGCAGCTTAAAAGCTCTAGCGGGGGGCGGAAGCACAGATACGCAGTATTTT